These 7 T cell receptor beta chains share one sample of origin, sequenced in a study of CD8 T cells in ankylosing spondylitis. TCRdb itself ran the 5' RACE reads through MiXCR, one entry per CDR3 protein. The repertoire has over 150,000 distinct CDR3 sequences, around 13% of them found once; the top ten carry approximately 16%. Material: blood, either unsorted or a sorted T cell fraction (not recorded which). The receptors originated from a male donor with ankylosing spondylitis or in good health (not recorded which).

The CDR3 DNA sequence: TGTGCTAGTGGTTTGGAAGGCGCGTGGTCCTACGAGCAGTACTTC. The encoded protein is CASGLEGAWSYEQYF. The rearrangement links TRBV12-5 to TRBJ2-7; D unresolved. The V gene lost 1 base and the J gene lost 1 base, with 11 bases spanning the gap. This CDR3 region has 15 residues. From germline, CDR1 is LGHNT and CDR2 FRNRAP.

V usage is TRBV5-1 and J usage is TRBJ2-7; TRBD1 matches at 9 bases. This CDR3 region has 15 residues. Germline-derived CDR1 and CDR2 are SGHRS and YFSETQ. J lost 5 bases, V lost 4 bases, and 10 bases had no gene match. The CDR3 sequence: CASSHGTGSLHEQYF. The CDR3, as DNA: TGCGCCAGCAGCCACGGGACAGGGTCGCTCCACGAGCAGTACTTC.

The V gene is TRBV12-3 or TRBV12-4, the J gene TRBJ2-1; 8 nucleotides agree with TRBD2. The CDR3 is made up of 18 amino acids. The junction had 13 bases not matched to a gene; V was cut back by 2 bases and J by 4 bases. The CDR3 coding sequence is TGTGCCAGCAGTTTAATGGCGGGGGGATCCTTGATTTACAATGAGCAGTTCTTC. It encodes CASSLMAGGSLIYNEQFF.

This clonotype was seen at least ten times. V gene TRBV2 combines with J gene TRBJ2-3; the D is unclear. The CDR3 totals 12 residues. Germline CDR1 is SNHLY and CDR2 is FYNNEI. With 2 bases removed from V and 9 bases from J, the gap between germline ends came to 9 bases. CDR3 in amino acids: CASSENLGTQYF. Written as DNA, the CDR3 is TGTGCCAGCAGTGAAAACCTGGGGACGCAGTATTTT.

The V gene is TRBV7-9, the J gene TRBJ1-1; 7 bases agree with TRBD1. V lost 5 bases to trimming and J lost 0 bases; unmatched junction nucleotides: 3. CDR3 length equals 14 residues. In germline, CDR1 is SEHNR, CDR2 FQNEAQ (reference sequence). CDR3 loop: CASSPGGMNTEAFF. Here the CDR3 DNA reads TGTGCCAGCAGCCCAGGGGGTATGAACACTGAAGCTTTCTTT. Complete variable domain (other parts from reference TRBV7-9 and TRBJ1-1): DTGVSQNPRHKITKRGQNVTFRCDPISEHNRLYWYRQTLGQGPEFLTYFQNEAQLEKSRLLSDRFSAERPKGSFSTLEIQRTEQGDSAMYLCASSPGGMNTEAFFGQGTRLTVV.

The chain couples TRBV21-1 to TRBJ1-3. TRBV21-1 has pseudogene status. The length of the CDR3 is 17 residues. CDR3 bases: TGTGCCAGCAGCAAAGTAGGACCCACGGACTCTGGAAACACCATATATTTT. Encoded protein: CASSKVGPTDSGNTIYF.

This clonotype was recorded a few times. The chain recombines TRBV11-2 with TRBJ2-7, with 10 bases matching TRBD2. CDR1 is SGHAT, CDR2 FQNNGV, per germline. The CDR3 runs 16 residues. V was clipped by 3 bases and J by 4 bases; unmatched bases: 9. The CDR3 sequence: CASSFPSGRVEYEQYF. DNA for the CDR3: TGTGCCAGCAGCTTCCCTAGCGGGAGAGTGGAGTACGAGCAGTACTTC.